This TCR beta chain was profiled in a study of human T cells and chemical hapten exposure. TCRdb ran MiXCR on the RACE reads and lists one entry per CDR3 protein. The sample includes approximately 88,000 distinct CDR3 sequences, 10% to 15% of them seen just once. Notes on this clonotype: Its antigen is not known.

Whole-study findings and limits: Donors had alopecia, so their immune response may differ from healthy people's. Patch test scores rose with PT1 expanded TCR counts, a positive correlation.

The time point here: patch test 3, about 24 weeks after DPC sensitization. Treatment noted: therapeutic diphenylcyclopropenone sensitization with weekly scalp DPC. The study drew its donors from alopecia patients who were 18 to 70 years old and suitable for DPC. The material sequenced was whole blood, taken in connection with sensitization to the hapten diphenylcyclopropenone (DPC). This TCR came from a woman aged 45-65 years with alopecia areata. Some clones in this sample may be carry-over from other donors' samples.

The CDR3 bases are TGTGCCTGGAGCCCAAGGATGGGCCGCGAGCAGTACTTC. Protein product: CAWSPRMGREQYF. The chain is built from TRBV30 and TRBJ2-7, with unresolved D. Germline lookup yields CDR1 GTSNPN and CDR2 SVGIG (reference sequence). This CDR3 contains 13 residues. V was cut by 3 bases and J by 6 bases, with 15 bases left in between.